Following are 18 T cell receptor beta chains from one sample sequenced in a study of blood T cells in healthy people across ages (dated by TCRdb to 2014 to 2015). The library was obtained by 5' RACE. These reads were obtained on an Illumina HiSeq 2500. A second roughly 6 to 11 cycle PCR used a sample-barcoded 5' primer and a J-beta primer mix. TCRdb passed the public sequencing reads through fastp at Q25 and MiXCR, retaining productive beta sequences. Rows with a matching CDR3 protein are joined into one entry that keeps the most common DNA and genes. The sample data list 1.2 million to 1.5 million distinct CDR3 sequences, and around two fifths of these were observed just once. The ten largest clones capture 7.9% of the sample. The sequenced material came from blood. These receptors were collected from a woman aged 18-30 years in good health.

The count of this clonotype is one. A much larger clone differs by one base, so this may be a read error. The CDR3 loop is CSPRPGLAIQTQYF. The CDR3 DNA reads TGCAGTCCTAGACCGGGACTAGCTATACAGACCCAGTACTTC. This chain links TRBV20-1 with TRBJ2-5; 9 bases agree with TRBD2. CDR3 size: 14 residues. CDR1 is DFQATT and CDR2 is SNEGSKA in the germline V gene (reference sequence).

The chain has TRBV10-3 and TRBJ2-2; D possibly corresponds to TRBD2 (5 bases). V lost 4 bases and J lost 8, with 14 bases in between. CDR3 length: 14 amino acids. Germline CDR1 ENHRY, CDR2 SYGVKD. The CDR3 nucleotides are TGTGCCATCAGTGGACCGGACTTCTCTGGGGAGCTGTTTTTT. It specifies CAISGPDFSGELFF.

The chain carries TRBV28 and TRBJ1-4; no reliable D call. The germline V and J ends were trimmed by 6 bases and 7 bases, with 18 bases remaining between them. This CDR3 has 15 amino acids. Germline V gene lookup returns CDR1 MDHEN and CDR2 SYDVKM. CDR3 sequence reads: CASSLNRAVGEKLFF. CDR3 bases: TGTGCCAGCAGCCTCAATCGGGCGGTAGGTGAAAAACTGTTTTTT.

The CDR3 DNA follows: TGTGCCAGCAGCCCCCGTTCCGGGGCACCCTACGAGCAGTACTTC. Translation gives CASSPRSGAPYEQYF. The chain joins TRBV5-5 to TRBJ2-7; D possibly uses TRBD1 or TRBD2 (5 bases each). The CDR3 has 15 amino acids. V was trimmed by 4 bases and J by 2 bases, leaving 16 bases between them. CDR1 is SGHKS, CDR2 YYEKEE, per germline (reference sequence).

This clonotype has just a few counts. The gene calls are TRBV20-1 and TRBJ2-3; D is possibly TRBD1 or TRBD2 (5 bases each). Trimming shortened V by 3 bases and J by 0 bases, and 16 bases separated the two germline ends. The CDR3 has 16 amino acids. Germline CDR1 reads DFQATT; CDR2 reads SNEGSKA (reference sequence). CDR3 coding DNA: TGCAGTGCTAGCCGGGGCGCCATGTCTAGCACAGATACGCAGTATTTT. It translates to CSASRGAMSSTDTQYF.

This clonotype was counted many times. The chain has TRBV28 and TRBJ2-7, with D possibly being TRBD1 (6 bases). V shed 3 bases and J shed 6 bases, with 15 bases lying between them. This CDR3 has 14 residues. Germline V gene lookup returns CDR1 MDHEN and CDR2 SYDVKM. CDR3 amino acids: CASSFRDIPTEQYF. DNA of the CDR3: TGTGCCAGCAGTTTTCGGGACATCCCTACCGAGCAGTACTTC.

This clonotype was counted between two and nine times. The chain uses TRBV4-1 and TRBJ1-4; tentatively, D is TRBD1 (5 bases). Per the germline V gene, CDR1 is MGHRA and CDR2 is YSYEKL. V was cut by 0 bases and J by 7 bases, with 12 bases left in between. This CDR3 is 15 amino acids long. This chain's CDR3 is CASSQDRGGSEKLFF. The CDR3 DNA reads as TGCGCCAGCAGCCAAGACCGGGGGGGGAGTGAAAAACTGTTTTTT.

This clonotype has at least ten counts. V usage is TRBV6-1 and J usage is TRBJ2-1; D may be TRBD2 (7 bases). The V and J ends lost 1 base and 1 base respectively, with 11 bases between them. The CDR3 is 16 amino acids. Per germline, CDR1 MNHNS and CDR2 SASEGT. DNA for the CDR3: TGTGCCAGCAGTGAAGGAGGGGGAGGGTCCTACAATGAGCAGTTCTTC. Amino acid sequence: CASSEGGGGSYNEQFF.

The chain's CDR3 is CASSPGGAGVGSEQYF. CDR3 DNA: TGCGCCAGCAGCCCTGGGGGAGCGGGAGTAGGTAGTGAGCAGTACTTC. The rearrangement joins TRBV5-1 to TRBJ2-5, with TRBD2 matching 8 bases. From germline, CDR1 is SGHRS and CDR2 YFSETQ. CDR3 size: 16 residues. V shed 4 bases and J 11 bases; nucleotides not matched to a gene: 19.

This clonotype was detected only a few times. The V call is TRBV7-2, the J call TRBJ2-5, with TRBD2 matching over 9 bases. Per germline, CDR1 SGHTA and CDR2 FQGNSA. V gave up 0 bases and J gave up 4 bases; unmatched junction bases: 9. CDR3 length equals 17 residues. In nucleotides, the CDR3 is TGTGCCAGCAGCTTAGCGGGCCTAGCGGGGTATTTAGAGACCCAGTACTTC. Its translation is CASSLAGLAGYLETQYF.

The V gene is TRBV15, the J gene TRBJ1-2, with D uncertain. Germline V gene data show CDR1 as LNHNV and CDR2 as YYDKDF (reference sequence). The CDR3 has 16 amino acids. The V gene lost 0 bases and the J gene lost 6 bases, with 17 bases spanning the gap. CDR3 in DNA: TGTGCCACCAGCAGAGATGCGGGCAAGGCTACGCATGGCTACACCTTC. This gives the protein CATSRDAGKATHGYTF.

The V gene is TRBV6-6, the J gene TRBJ2-7; no firm D call. Germline V CDR1 and CDR2: MNHNY, SVGAGI (reference sequence). Trimming cost V 7 bases and J 2 bases, with 18 bases left between them. This CDR3 contains 15 residues. CDR3 amino acids: CASTNGRSTAYEQYF. The CDR3 bases are TGTGCCAGCACCAACGGCCGTTCTACGGCCTACGAGCAGTACTTC.

This sequence joins TRBV20-1 and TRBJ2-5; 9 nucleotides agree with TRBD1. The assigned J gene may be wrong: the sequence end matches TRBJ2-7 better. From germline, CDR1 is DFQATT and CDR2 SNEGSKA (reference sequence). This CDR3 comprises 16 residues. Here the CDR3 DNA reads TGCAGTGCTGACGGAAGTCTCGGACAGGGGTCCTACGAGCAGTACTTC. It is translated as CSADGSLGQGSYEQYF.

The V gene is TRBV6-1, the J gene TRBJ2-1; D ambiguous. This CDR3 has 12 amino acids. Per the germline V gene, CDR1 is MNHNS and CDR2 is SASEGT. The V end lost 10 bases, the J end lost 12 bases, and 19 bases lay between the germline ends. The CDR3 DNA reads TGTGCCACAAAGTCCCCCGTCTATGGGCAGTTCTTC. It encodes CATKSPVYGQFF.

This clonotype was picked up many times. This rearrangement joins TRBV29-1 to TRBJ2-7; 12 bases agree with TRBD2. Germline V gene sequence: CDR1 SQVTM, CDR2 ANQGSEA. After removal of 0 bases from V and 4 bases from J, the junction contained 4 bases not matched to a gene. This CDR3 is 15 amino acids long. CDR3 nucleotide sequence: TGCAGCGTTGAAGATAGACTAGCGGGGGAGTACGAGCAGTACTTC. This codes for CSVEDRLAGEYEQYF.

Only one count was recorded for this clonotype. The gene calls are TRBV3-1 and TRBJ2-4, with TRBD2 matching 9 bases. CDR1 and CDR2 from the germline V gene are LGHDT and YNNKEL (reference sequence). The CDR3 runs to 16 residues. V lost 1 base, J lost 1 base, and 2 bases stayed unmatched. The CDR3 is CASSQGGGGAKNIQYF. The CDR3 DNA follows: TGTGCCAGCAGCCAAGGCGGGGGGGGGGCCAAAAACATTCAGTACTTC.

In this sample, this clonotype turned up many times. The chain combines TRBV27 with TRBJ1-2; D gene uncertain. CDR3 length: 14 amino acids. The germline V and J ends were trimmed by 6 bases and 5 bases, with 16 bases remaining between them. Germline V lookup: CDR1 MNHEY, CDR2 SMNVEV (reference sequence). CDR3 bases: TGTGCCAGCAGCCCCTACCCGGATCAGTATGGCTACACCTTC. This translates into CASSPYPDQYGYTF.

On this clonotype itself: At one end the junction does not follow the germline gene, possibly because of a read error. V and J are TRBV7-2 and TRBJ1-2, with no clear D. The CDR3 totals 16 residues. CDR1 is SGHTA, CDR2 FQGNSA, per germline. CDR3 sequence reads: CANSPASGVSDYGYTF. In nucleotides, the CDR3 is TGTGCCAACAGCCCCGCATCCGGGGTATCCGACTATGGCTACACCTTC.